This T cell receptor (beta chain) stems from a study of T cells after yellow fever vaccination. The CDR3 has 11 residues. CDR1 is MNHEY and CDR2 is SVGAGI in the germline V gene. V was pared by 7 bases and J by 7 bases, with 10 bases between. MiXCR was run by TCRdb on the 5' RACE reads, yielding one entry per CDR3 protein. The table lists 200,000 to 250,000 distinct CDR3 sequences, 6.9% of them singletons, with over 0.65% in the top ten. This clonotype was seen repeatedly, ten times or more. This receptor was identified in a man aged 30-40 years who received the YFV17D yellow fever vaccine. The specimen was CD4+ T cells sorted from PBMCs, collected 15 days after the yellow fever booster vaccination. The V call is TRBV6-5, the J call TRBJ1-1, with D unclear. DNA of the CDR3: TGTGCCAGCAACGTAGGGATTGAAGCTTTCTTT. Encoded protein: CASNVGIEAFF.